The TCR beta chain described here comes from a study of cytomegalovirus exposure and HLA in healthy donors (dated 2017 in TCRdb). Study-level background: According to a later analysis, the roughly 130 validation repertoires were produced on the same platform as the 700 or so repertoires of the first cohort. The study was designed to test whether signatures of past pathogen exposure could be identified by cataloging public T cell receptors. Besides the first cohort of some 670 subjects, a separate validation cohort made up of roughly 120 different subjects was used. High-throughput TCR immunosequencing, statistical association of individual TCRs with disease status, and machine learning were combined to predict cytomegalovirus infection status. The paper as a whole reports these results and caveats: Cytomegalovirus status was reported to be diagnosed by the classifier with high specificity and sensitivity in both the original and validation cohorts. It was suggested by the authors that the approach could potentially be generalized to other disease states and immunological phenotypes. In the study, around 160 TCR beta chains were listed as associated with cytomegalovirus. Across donors, most TCR sequences were observed very rarely, whereas some public TCRs were present in many individuals. The validation cohort had no HLA typing available for a later analysis, so co-occurrence within that cohort was assessed over all 120 or so repertoires. A later analysis found that TCRs clustered in the first cohort also tended to co-occur in the roughly 120 validation repertoires, with 90% to 95% of cluster scores above 0. A few of the identified cytomegalovirus-associated TCR beta chains were confirmed in vitro to be specific for cytomegalovirus antigens.

On this clone: This clone's antigen is unknown. The input lacks base qualities; no much larger clone sits a single base away.

Libraries were made using the immunoSEQ multiplex PCR assay. As for the original processing: To diagnose cytomegalovirus status from the catalog of TCR beta chain sequences, a statistical classification framework was built. Sourced from immuneACCESS, this table was stored by TCRdb with only in-frame sequences that have V and J called. A share of the clones is absent; for the studies checked, an unresolved V gene accounts for under half, and the remainder has no known explanation. V, J and clone size are taken as reported in that table, and D and trimming were inferred from the DNA itself. The sample contains over 60,000 clones, around 96% of them found a single time. The top ten clones comprise about 4.5% of the sample. The donors were included in the validation cohort of over a hundred subjects, a group kept apart from the roughly 700-subject first cohort. Trimming takes 5 bases off V and 5 bases off J; junction bases not matched to a gene: 14. From the germline V gene, CDR1 is SGHVS and CDR2 is FQNEAQ. The CDR3 starts with the cysteine, ends with the phenylalanine, and has 17 residues. Only CDR3 DNA remains: 51 bases, in frame from the first base.

Sequenced: PBMCs. In this chain, TRBV7-8 is recombined with TRBJ2-5, with 10 bases in between that match TRBD2. The sequence came from a woman younger than 30 in good health and CMV-seropositive. DNA sequence: TGTGCCAGCAGCCCGAGCGCTAGCGGGAGATCAGGGGAGACCCAGTACTTC. This gives the protein CASSPSASGRSGETQYF.